A selection of T cell receptor beta chains follows, all from one sample in a study of regulatory T cells in long-lasting Graves disease. TCRdb reprocessed the multiplex PCR reads via MiXCR and lists one record per CDR3 protein. The sample comprises 200,000 to 250,000 distinct CDR3 sequences, roughly a fifth of which are singletons, and about 10% rests with the top ten. These data were also filed under a second study, of T cells in Graves' hyperthyroidism and ophthalmopathy.

The sample consisted of peripheral blood mononuclear cells (PBMCs), taken at new diagnosis, from a patient treated with antithyroid drugs. The source is a woman aged 30 to 39 with Graves disease. Each CDR3 is given with its conserved first and last residue. A D gene is named only where the DNA matches it firmly. Only some rows state a clone size, as once, few, many or a class for expanded clones.

j_call clone_size d_call cdr3_length v_call cdr3_nt cdr3_aa
TRBJ1-2 many . 13 TRBV19 TGTGCCAGTAGAGGTCGTGGGGAGTATGGCTACACCTTC CASRGRGEYGYTF
TRBJ1-2 many . 10 TRBV20-1 TGCAGTGCAAACGGTTATGGCTACACCTTC CSANGYGYTF
TRBJ2-5 many . 12 TRBV12-3/TRBV12-4 TGTGCCAGCACGCCAGGGGCAGAGACCCAGTACTTC CASTPGAETQYF
TRBJ2-2 many . 14 TRBV30 TGTGCCTGGAGTTTAATCGGTCCCACCGGGGAGCTGTTTTTT CAWSLIGPTGELFF
TRBJ2-2 many TRBD2 17 TRBV3-1 TGTGCCAGCAGCCAAGTAATGGCGGGAGTCGGGACCGGGGAGCTGTTTTTT CASSQVMAGVGTGELFF
TRBJ2-3 . TRBD1 15 TRBV19 TGTGCCAGTAGCCTACAGGGGCCAGGGGCAGATACGCAGTATTTT CASSLQGPGADTQYF
TRBJ1-2 many . 16 TRBV19 TGTGCCAGTAGTCCGAGGGTAGACCCCAGAGGAAGTGGCTACACCTTC CASSPRVDPRGSGYTF
TRBJ2-1 many . 14 TRBV7-8 TGTGCCAGCAGCTTAAACTCGTGGTACAATGAGCAGTTCTTC CASSLNSWYNEQFF
TRBJ2-7 many . 13 TRBV2 TGTGCCAGCATCAGACGGCCGTCCCTCGGGCAGTACTTC CASIRRPSLGQYF
TRBJ1-4 many . 15 TRBV18 TGTGCCAGCTCACCCCAGGGGTCGGCTAATGAAAAACTGTTTTTT CASSPQGSANEKLFF
TRBJ2-2 few . 14 TRBV20-1 TGCAGTGCTAGGTCAAGGGGTGGCACCGGGGAGCTGTTTTTT CSARSRGGTGELFF
TRBJ2-7 many TRBD1 16 TRBV27 TGTGCCAGCAGTTCAACCCGGACAGGGGACGTTGGCGAGCAGTACTTC CASSSTRTGDVGEQYF
TRBJ2-3 few TRBD1 14 TRBV30 TGTGCCTGGGCCTGGGACAGGCACACAGATACGCAGTATTTT CAWAWDRHTDTQYF
TRBJ2-5 many . 12 TRBV7-3 TGTGCCAGCAGCTTACGGCAAGAGACCCAGTACTTC CASSLRQETQYF
TRBJ2-1 many . 15 TRBV7-9 TGTGCCAGCAGCTCTTCGGCTAGCCCTTTCAATGAGCAGTTCTTC CASSSSASPFNEQFF
TRBJ2-5 . TRBD2 18 TRBV11-2 TGTGCCAGCAGCCTGAGGACTAGCGGGAGGGTGTCGGGGGAGACCCAGTACTTC CASSLRTSGRVSGETQYF
TRBJ1-2 many . 12 TRBV28 TGTGCCAGCAGTTTCGGTAACTATGGCTACACCTTC CASSFGNYGYTF
TRBJ2-7 many TRBD2 13 TRBV20-1 TGCAGTGCTAGAGAGCTAGCGGGCTACGAGCAGTACTTC CSARELAGYEQYF
TRBJ2-3 . TRBD2 18 TRBV2 TGTGCCAGCAGTCCGGGCGGGAGGGCTAGTGAGAACACAGATACGCAGTATTTT CASSPGGRASENTDTQYF
TRBJ2-1 many . 13 TRBV10-1 TGCGCCAGCAGTGAGTCCGGCACTAGGGAGCAGTTCTTC CASSESGTREQFF
TRBJ1-5 . TRBD1 14 TRBV18 TGTGCCAGCTCACGCGGGACAGGTCATCAGCCCCAGCATTTT CASSRGTGHQPQHF
TRBJ1-6 many . 14 TRBV4-1 TGCGCCAGCAGCCAAGATGCTAACACGGAAGCCCTCCACTTT CASSQDANTEALHF
TRBJ2-1 few TRBD2 18 TRBV4-1 TGCGCCAGCAGCCAAGTCTCGGGACTAGCGAGGCTTTACAATGAGCAGTTCTTC CASSQVSGLARLYNEQFF
TRBJ1-2 many . 14 TRBV12-3/TRBV12-4 TGTGCCAGCAGTTTAGCAGGAGGGGGGTATGGCTACACCTTC CASSLAGGGYGYTF
TRBJ1-6 few . 17 TRBV27 TGTGCCAGCAGCAGCAAACCCCCGGGACGGTATAATTCACCCCTCCACTTT CASSSKPPGRYNSPLHF
TRBJ2-1 many . 14 TRBV6-2/TRBV6-3 TGTGCCAGCAAAGCCGGGACGGCAAACAATGAGCAGTTCTTC CASKAGTANNEQFF
TRBJ2-1 many TRBD1 12 TRBV19 TGTGCCACCCGGACAGGGTGGAATGAGCAGTTCTTC CATRTGWNEQFF
TRBJ2-1 few . 15 TRBV24-1 TGTGCCACCAGTGAGTCTGCCCCCTCCTACAATGAGCAGTTCTTC CATSESAPSYNEQFF
TRBJ1-5 many . 16 TRBV28 TGTGCCAGCAGTTTGACGCAGGGGATCCCCAATCAGCCCCAGCATTTT CASSLTQGIPNQPQHF
TRBJ2-5 many TRBD1 17 TRBV20-1 TGCAGTGCCGCAACCCCGTGGGGACAGGGTAACCAAGAGACCCAGTACTTC CSAATPWGQGNQETQYF
TRBJ1-1 many TRBD1 16 TRBV6-5 TGTGCCAGCAGTTACGGGACAGGTTCGAGGGGCACTGAAGCTTTCTTT CASSYGTGSRGTEAFF
TRBJ2-5 many TRBD1 15 TRBV5-1 TGCGCCAGCAGCGGATTGGGACAGGGGGACGAGACCCAGTACTTC CASSGLGQGDETQYF
TRBJ2-5 many . 15 TRBV5-1 TGCGCCAGCAGCTTGGAAGGGGGGCGAGCGGAGACCCAGTACTTC CASSLEGGRAETQYF
TRBJ2-7 many TRBD1 16 TRBV5-1 TGCGCCAGCAGCTCCGGACAGGGGGCGCCTCCGAACGAGCAGTACTTC CASSSGQGAPPNEQYF
TRBJ2-2 many . 13 TRBV7-3 TGTGCCAGCAGCCCGCAGCGGACCGGGGAGCTGTTTTTT CASSPQRTGELFF
TRBJ2-5 many . 13 TRBV10-2 TGCGCCAGCAGCCTAGGAAGATCGGAGACCCAGTACTTC CASSLGRSETQYF
TRBJ2-1 . TRBD2 16 TRBV5-1 TGTGCCAGCAGCTTAGGTAGCGGGGGGGCCAGGAATGAGCAGTTCTTC CASSLGSGGARNEQFF
TRBJ1-6 . TRBD1 15 TRBV30 TGTGCCTGGAGTGGGGGACAGGGTTCCCATTCACCCCTCCACTTT CAWSGGQGSHSPLHF
TRBJ2-3 many . 12 TRBV12-3/TRBV12-4 TGTGCCAGCAGGACTAACACAGATACGCAGTATTTT CASRTNTDTQYF
TRBJ2-7 few . 14 TRBV7-2 TGTGCCAGCAGCTTAGCCAGGGGGGTTAGCGAGCAGTACTTC CASSLARGVSEQYF